Each of the 12 T cell receptor beta chains below was sequenced from the same sample in a study of shared clonotypes between healthy human individuals. Sequencing used immunoSEQ multiplex PCR; TCRdb keeps in-frame clones, though not all of them. This repertoire shows 650,000 to 800,000 clones, roughly nine tenths found once; its top ten account for 24%. Naive CD8 populations comprised CD45RO-negative cells positively selected for CCR7, excluding terminally differentiated effector memory CD45RA+ cells. The specimen was naive CD8+ T cells sorted from blood. Receptors were obtained from a man aged 30-40 years in good health.

The chain has TRBV5-4 and TRBJ2-1; possibly TRBD2 for D (6 bases). CDR1 is SGHNT and CDR2 is YYREEE in the germline V gene (reference sequence). The CDR3 contains 13 residues. Trimming pared 4 bases from V and 5 bases from J, leaving 10 bases between. CDR3 in amino acids: CASSLGLDNEQFF. The CDR3 DNA follows: TGTGCCAGCAGCCTGGGACTTGACAATGAGCAGTTCTTC.

The gene calls are TRBV27 and TRBJ2-7; D ambiguous. This CDR3 comprises 12 residues. V dropped 6 bases and J dropped 2 bases, with 8 bases sitting between them. From germline, CDR1 is MNHEY and CDR2 SMNVEV (reference sequence). CDR3 residues: CASSRSPYEQYF. The CDR3, as DNA: TGTGCCAGCAGCCGTTCCCCCTACGAGCAGTACTTC.

This clone appeared a few times. The gene calls are TRBV7-9 and TRBJ2-1; 11 nucleotides line up with TRBD2. This CDR3 region has 16 residues. Germline CDR1 reads SEHNR; CDR2 reads FQNEAQ (reference sequence). V dropped 3 bases and J dropped 15; count of bases not matched to a gene: 16. The CDR3 spells CASSFAQGLADLIRFF. Here the CDR3 DNA reads TGTGCCAGCAGCTTCGCACAGGGACTAGCGGACCTAATAAGGTTCTTC.

This chain joins TRBV15 and TRBJ2-6; possible D gene TRBD2, 5 bases. The CDR3 consists of 16 residues. The V gene's germline CDR1 is LNHNV and CDR2 YYDKDF (reference sequence). The V end lost 2 bases, the J end lost 3 bases, and 11 bases lay between the germline ends. The CDR3 DNA sequence: TGTGCCACCAGCAGACATGACCGGGGTGGGGCCAACGTCCTGACTTTC. Its translation: CATSRHDRGGANVLTF.

The J gene is TRBJ1-2, the V gene TRBV5-4; D perhaps matches TRBD1 (5 bases). This CDR3 has 12 residues. The V end was cut by 4 bases, the J end by 10 bases, with 14 bases between. The germline gives CDR1 SGHNT, CDR2 YYREEE (reference sequence). CDR3 sequence: CASSPRGEHYTF. DNA for the CDR3: TGTGCCAGCAGCCCCCGGGGGGAACACTACACCTTC.

This rearrangement joins TRBV7-9 to TRBJ2-3; maybe TRBD1 (6 bases). This CDR3 is built from 14 residues. Germline lookup yields CDR1 SEHNR and CDR2 FQNEAQ (reference sequence). Trimming took 3 bases from V and 4 from J, leaving 11 bases between them. The chain's CDR3 is CASSFADSADTQYF. CDR3 in DNA: TGTGCCAGCAGCTTTGCGGACAGTGCAGATACGCAGTATTTT. The full variable domain, its missing parts supplied by reference TRBV7-9 and TRBJ2-3, is DTGVSQNPRHKITKRGQNVTFRCDPISEHNRLYWYRQTLGQGPEFLTYFQNEAQLEKSRLLSDRFSAERPKGSFSTLEIQRTEQGDSAMYLCASSFADSADTQYFGPGTRLTVL.

J is TRBJ2-7 and V is TRBV5-6, with unresolved D. V was clipped by 9 bases and J by 7 bases, with 11 bases between them. The CDR3 runs to 10 residues. Looked up from germline, CDR1 is SGHDT and CDR2 is YYEEEE. CDR3: CANTAREQYF. CDR3 sequence (DNA): TGTGCCAATACGGCGAGGGAGCAGTACTTC.

J is TRBJ2-5 and V is TRBV6-6; a possible D gene is TRBD2 (5 bases). Trimming removed 6 bases from V and 1 base from J, with 12 bases in between. The CDR3 runs to 14 residues. Germline CDR1 reads MNHNY; CDR2 reads SVGAGI (reference sequence). CDR3 in amino acids: CASRRSGPQETQYF. In nucleotides, the CDR3 is TGTGCCAGCAGAAGGAGCGGCCCCCAAGAGACCCAGTACTTC.

The chain joins TRBV30 to TRBJ1-1, with D possibly being TRBD1 (5 bases). CDR1 and CDR2 (germline): GTSNPN, SVGIG (reference sequence). The CDR3 contains 14 residues. Trimming pared 0 bases from V and 4 bases from J, leaving 12 bases between. The CDR3 region is CAWSVGGVSTEAFF. For the CDR3, the DNA is TGTGCCTGGAGTGTTGGAGGGGTGTCCACTGAAGCTTTCTTT.

Worth noting for this clone: One end of the junction varies from germline; a read error may be responsible. The V call is TRBV30, the J call TRBJ1-4, with 8 bases lining up with TRBD1. The CDR3 length is 13 residues. Germline lookup yields CDR1 GTSNPN and CDR2 SVGIG (reference sequence). The DNA of the CDR3 is TGTGCCGGGAGGCCCAGGGGGCACGAAAAACTGTTTTTT. This gives the protein CAGRPRGHEKLFF.

In this sample, this clone turned up once. V gene TRBV5-1 combines with J gene TRBJ1-4; no clear D. Germline CDR1 reads SGHRS; CDR2 reads YFSETQ. This CDR3 has 15 amino acids. V lost 0 bases to trimming and J lost 6 bases, with 12 bases between them. The DNA for the CDR3 is TGCGCCAGCAGCTTGGGGGAGTCCGGGGATGAAAAACTGTTTTTT. It encodes CASSLGESGDEKLFF.

The gene calls are TRBV4-3 and TRBJ2-1, with 10 bases aligning to TRBD1. Germline lookup yields CDR1 LGHNA and CDR2 YSLEER. The CDR3 runs to 19 residues. The V segment lost 3 bases and the J segment 8 bases; nucleotides outside the gene matches: 19. The CDR3 sequence: CASSQQVSGTGDYFDEQFF. In DNA, the CDR3 is TGCGCCAGCAGCCAGCAAGTAAGTGGGACAGGGGATTATTTCGATGAGCAGTTCTTC.